This TCR beta chain was sequenced during a study of T-cell reconstitution after alpha-beta-depleted transplantation in children. In its sample, this clonotype was seen a few times. Molecular barcoding with unique molecular identifiers was used for the TCRbeta library. TCRdb re-called the PCR reads through MiXCR, storing one row per CDR3 protein. The data show nearly 400,000 distinct CDR3 sequences, over 20% seen once. V dropped 3 bases and J dropped 4; count of bases not matched to a gene: 7. This CDR3 is 15 amino acids long. Germline-derived CDR1 and CDR2 are SGHVS and FQNEAQ. The V and J genes are TRBV7-8 and TRBJ2-3; 7 nucleotides align to TRBD2. Specimen: PBMCs from the stem cell graft donor, collected from the stem cell graft. The TCR originated in a human donor who donated a stem cell graft to a child with acute myeloid leukemia. The CDR3 bases are TGTGCCAGCAGCTTGTGGGAGCGGGATTCAGATACGCAGTATTTT. Amino acids: CASSLWERDSDTQYF.